A single sample gave rise to the 12 T cell receptor beta chains below, sequenced in a study of OX40 agonist ivuxolimab in advanced cancers. Library method: the immunoSEQ multiplex PCR assay. The clones in this table, taken by TCRdb from immuneACCESS, are in-frame only. Not every clone is retained; where verified, under half of the shortfall comes from an unresolved V gene, and the cause of the rest is unknown. This sample comprises roughly 2,900 clones, more than 85% of them detected only once. The top ten constitute roughly 1.9% of the sample. Sample: CD4+ or CD8+ T cells sorted from blood, taken in a trial of the OX40 agonist ivuxolimab. These receptors were taken from an adult with an advanced solid tumor such as melanoma, head and neck, liver or kidney cancer.

The rearrangement uses TRBV15 and TRBJ2-3, with TRBD2 matching 11 bases. The CDR3 sequence is 13 residues long. The trim removed 6 bases at V and 6 bases at J, leaving 2 bases unmatched. Germline V gene sequence: CDR1 LNHNV, CDR2 YYDKDF (reference sequence). CDR3: CATRASGRDTQYF. CDR3 DNA: TGTGCCACCAGGGCTAGCGGGAGGGATACGCAGTATTTT.

The chain joins TRBV5-7 to TRBJ2-5; possible D gene TRBD2, 5 bases. TRBV5-7 is placed among ORFs of uncertain function. Trimming cost V 2 bases and J 8 bases, with 13 bases left between them. The CDR3 spans 13 residues. CDR3 protein: CASSFSGLITQYF. CDR3 coding DNA: TGTGCCAGCAGCTTCAGTGGACTTATTACCCAGTACTTC.

CDR3 bases: TGTGCCAGCAGCCTCGAATCGTACTCCACCGGGGAGCTGTTTTTT. Protein product: CASSLESYSTGELFF. This rearrangement joins TRBV7-9 to TRBJ2-2; D is undetermined. The V end was cut by 5 bases, the J end by 4 bases, with 14 bases between. The CDR3 is made up of 15 amino acids. CDR1 and CDR2 from the germline V gene are SEHNR and FQNEAQ (reference sequence).

This chain uses TRBV11-3 with TRBJ2-7, with D unclear. Trimming shortened V by 5 bases and J by 0 bases, and 8 bases separated the two germline ends. Germline V gene data show CDR1 as SGHNT and CDR2 as YENEEA. The CDR3 contains 13 residues. The CDR3 DNA reads as TGTGCCAGCAGCAAAGAGGTCTCCTACGAGCAGTACTTC. Encoded protein: CASSKEVSYEQYF.

CDR3: CASSQDSGYGYTF. CDR3 DNA: TGTGCCAGCAGCCAGGACAGCGGATATGGCTACACCTTC. V gene TRBV6-5 combines with J gene TRBJ1-2, with D tentatively TRBD1 (6 bases). The CDR3 covers 13 residues. Germline V gene data show CDR1 as MNHEY and CDR2 as SVGAGI. V was trimmed by 6 bases and J by 5 bases, leaving 13 bases between them.

The rearrangement uses TRBV30 and TRBJ1-2; 7 nucleotides line up with TRBD1. V trimming: 1 base; J trimming: 6 bases; junction bases outside the gene matches: 5. The germline gives CDR1 GTSNPN, CDR2 SVGIG (reference sequence). This CDR3 has 13 amino acids. For the CDR3, the DNA is TGTGCCTGGAGTGCGACAGGGAAGGATGGCTACACCTTC. Translation: CAWSATGKDGYTF. Full variable domain (missing parts from reference TRBV30 and TRBJ1-2): SQTIHQWPATLVQPVGSPLSLECTVEGTSNPNLYWYRQAAGRGLQLLFYSVGIGQISSEVPQNLSASRPQDRQFILSSKKLLLSDSGFYLCAWSATGKDGYTFGSGTRLTVV.

This clone was found once. The chain carries TRBV6-6 and TRBJ1-1, with 7 bases matching TRBD1. In germline, CDR1 is MNHNY, CDR2 SVGAGI (reference sequence). CDR3 length equals 13 residues. Unmatched junction bases numbered 6, after V lost 0 bases and J lost 11 bases. The CDR3 DNA sequence: TGTGCCAGCAGTTACTCGAGGGACAGTCGGGCTTTCTTT. It translates to CASSYSRDSRAFF.

The genes are TRBV7-2 and TRBJ1-3, with TRBD1 as a possible D gene (5 bases). Looked up from germline, CDR1 is SGHTA and CDR2 is FQGNSA. The V end lost 5 bases, the J end lost 9 bases, and 14 bases lay between the germline ends. This CDR3 spans 13 amino acids. The CDR3 sequence: CASSPRAGGTIYF. Written as DNA, the CDR3 is TGTGCCAGCAGCCCCCGGGCGGGGGGCACCATATATTTT.

V is TRBV9 and J is TRBJ2-7; D might be TRBD1 (7 bases). The V end lost 0 bases, the J end lost 2 bases, and 12 bases lay between the germline ends. CDR1 and CDR2 (germline): SGDLS, YYNGEE. The CDR3 covers 15 residues. The chain's CDR3 is CASSVGGTETYEQYF. Written as DNA, the CDR3 is TGTGCCAGCAGCGTAGGCGGGACAGAGACCTACGAGCAGTACTTC.

The chain links TRBV5-1 to TRBJ1-1; TRBD1 matches 7 bases. Germline V lookup: CDR1 SGHRS, CDR2 YFSETQ. This CDR3 has 13 residues. V was pared by 2 bases and J by 8 bases, with 6 bases of the junction left unmatched. CDR3 DNA sequence: TGCGCCAGCAGCTTCGGGACAGATGTGGAAGCTTTCTTT. Its protein product is CASSFGTDVEAFF.

The sample holds one count of this clone. The chain is built from TRBV30 and TRBJ1-4; 8 bases agree with TRBD1. The CDR3 runs to 13 residues. V shed 4 bases, J shed 6 bases, and the junction held 4 bases outside the gene matches. Germline assignment: CDR1 GTSNPN and CDR2 SVGIG (reference sequence). The CDR3 coding sequence is TGTGCCTGGACGAAACAGGGGGATGAAAAACTGTTTTTT. This encodes CAWTKQGDEKLFF.

This clone was counted a single time. The V call is TRBV19, the J call TRBJ2-1; 10 positions agree with TRBD2. V gave up 4 bases and J gave up 9 bases; unmatched junction bases: 9. Germline-derived CDR1 and CDR2 are LNHDA and SQIVND (reference sequence). This CDR3 comprises 15 residues. The CDR3 coding sequence is TGTGCCAGTAGTACGAGCGGGGGGGCCAGAAGTGAGCAGTTCTTC. This translates into CASSTSGGARSEQFF.